The next 12 T cell receptor beta chains were all read from a single sample in a study of technical replicates of blood from a handful of donors. Assay used: immunoSEQ multiplex PCR; TCRdb lists only in-frame clones, some missing. There are 62,000 or so clones in the sample; approximately 87% occur only once, and 5.2% lies in the top ten. Input material: PBMCs. These receptor sequences come from a human donor in good health. Some clones in this sample may be carry-over from other donors' samples.

J is TRBJ1-4 and V is TRBV4-2, with 10 bases that match TRBD1. The germline gives CDR1 LGHNA, CDR2 YNFKEQ. CDR3 length equals 16 residues. J lost 7 bases, V lost 0 bases, and 5 bases had no gene match. CDR3 protein: CASSQEPGTGAEKLFF. CDR3 in DNA: TGTGCCAGCAGCCAAGAGCCCGGGACAGGGGCTGAAAAACTGTTTTTT.

This clone was seen a handful of times. The V and J genes are TRBV30 and TRBJ2-7; D unresolved. Germline V gives CDR1 GTSNPN, CDR2 SVGIG (reference sequence). The CDR3 loop spans 11 amino acids. Trimming cost V 0 bases and J 6 bases, with 6 bases left between them. The CDR3 coding sequence is TGTGCCTGGAGTGTAGTCAGCGAGCAGTACTTC. It encodes CAWSVVSEQYF. Combining the CDR3 with reference TRBV30 and TRBJ2-7 gives the whole variable domain SQTIHQWPATLVQPVGSPLSLECTVEGTSNPNLYWYRQAAGRGLQLLFYSVGIGQISSEVPQNLSASRPQDRQFILSSKKLLLSDSGFYLCAWSVVSEQYFGPGTRLTVT.

V gene TRBV20-1 combines with J gene TRBJ1-4; D unclear. Germline CDR1 is DFQATT and CDR2 is SNEGSKA (reference sequence). CDR3 size: 11 residues. Between the trimmed V and J ends, which lost 5 bases and 7 bases, there was a span of 8 bases. As DNA, the CDR3 is TGCAGTGCTTTAGTAGTTGAAAAACTGTTTTTT. It specifies CSALVVEKLFF.

J is TRBJ2-1 and V is TRBV5-1; TRBD2 matches 10 bases. The CDR3 runs to 16 residues. Germline V gene sequence: CDR1 SGHRS, CDR2 YFSETQ. The trim removed 0 bases at V and 12 bases at J, leaving 12 bases unmatched. The CDR3 here is CASSLGTAGGPGGQFF. CDR3 coding DNA: TGCGCCAGCAGCTTGGGGACAGCGGGAGGGCCAGGCGGGCAGTTCTTC.

The genes are TRBV2 and TRBJ2-2; D ambiguous. The V gene lost 4 bases and the J gene lost 2 bases, with 8 bases spanning the gap. CDR1 is SNHLY, CDR2 FYNNEI, per germline. This CDR3 has 14 residues. CDR3 loop: CASSVDTNTGELFF. CDR3 DNA sequence: TGTGCCAGCAGTGTAGACACCAACACCGGGGAGCTGTTTTTT. Looking up the rest from reference TRBV2 and TRBJ2-2 gives the full variable domain: EPEVTQTPSHQVTQMGQEVILRCVPISNHLYFYWYRQILGQKVEFLVSFYNNEISEKSEIFDDQFSVERPDGSNFTLKIRSTKLEDSAMYFCASSVDTNTGELFFGEGSRLTVL.

The J gene is TRBJ2-3, the V gene TRBV5-6; TRBD1 matches 8 bases. The ends lost 4 bases at V and 6 bases at J; junction bases unmatched: 4. Germline V gives CDR1 SGHDT, CDR2 YYEEEE. CDR3 length: 13 residues. CDR3 coding DNA: TGTGCCAGCAGCGAAGACAGGGGTGATACGCAGTATTTT. This translates into CASSEDRGDTQYF.

CDR3 in DNA: TGCGCCAGCAGCCAAGACAGGGGTTATGGCTACACCTTC. This translates into CASSQDRGYGYTF. The chain is built from TRBV4-3 and TRBJ1-2; D may be TRBD1 (6 bases). The CDR3 spans 13 residues. Germline V gene lookup returns CDR1 LGHNA and CDR2 YSLEER. V gave up 0 bases and J gave up 5 bases, with 7 bases separating them.

The rearrangement uses TRBV9 and TRBJ1-4; D unclear. V was shortened by 0 bases and J by 0 bases, with 6 bases between the two germline ends. The CDR3 has 15 residues. Germline CDR1 SGDLS, CDR2 YYNGEE. The CDR3 DNA is TGTGCCAGCAGCGTAGACTTTACAACTAATGAAAAACTGTTTTTT. This sequence encodes CASSVDFTTNEKLFF.

This clone is a singleton in its sample. This chain joins TRBV6-5 and TRBJ1-5; 9 bases agree with TRBD1. Germline-derived CDR1 and CDR2 are MNHEY and SVGAGI. V was clipped by 4 bases and J by 4 bases; unmatched bases: 2. CDR3 size: 14 residues. The CDR3 DNA follows: TGTGCCAGCAGTTTAGGACAGGGGAATCAGCCCCAGCATTTT. Translating gives CASSLGQGNQPQHF.

Here the CDR3 DNA reads TGTGCCAGCAGTTCCAACAGGGTAGGGTCCTACGAGCAGTACTTC. Encoded protein: CASSSNRVGSYEQYF. The V and J genes are TRBV28 and TRBJ2-7; possible D gene TRBD1, 6 bases. CDR3 length: 15 amino acids. The V end was cut by 4 bases, the J end by 1 base, with 14 bases between. From germline, CDR1 is MDHEN and CDR2 SYDVKM.

This chain connects TRBV6-6 to TRBJ1-2; 9 bases are a match to TRBD1. V lost 4 bases to trimming and J lost 5 bases; unmatched junction nucleotides: 8. Germline CDR1 is MNHNY and CDR2 is SVGAGI (reference sequence). The length of the CDR3 is 15 residues. As DNA, the CDR3 is TGTGCCAGCAGTTTACAGGGACAGGGAAAATATGGCTACACCTTC. Protein product: CASSLQGQGKYGYTF.

The V and J genes are TRBV30 and TRBJ1-2; TRBD1 aligns across 7 bases. Unmatched junction bases numbered 12, after V lost 2 bases and J lost 6 bases. The CDR3 sequence is 15 residues long. The germline gives CDR1 GTSNPN, CDR2 SVGIG (reference sequence). The CDR3 nucleotides are TGTGCCTGGAGTAGTCAGGGGGTTTTATTTCATGGCTACACCTTC. It specifies CAWSSQGVLFHGYTF.